The subject of this entry is one T cell receptor beta chain. What it recognizes is unknown. Germline CDR1 SEHNR, CDR2 FQNEAQ (reference sequence). The CDR3 consists of 15 residues. The V end was cut by 4 bases, the J end by 1 base, with 11 bases between. These data come from a study of CD8 T cells in Susac syndrome. Study as a whole: At blood draw, Susac syndrome patients were therapy-naive, on corticosteroids, or on intravenous immunoglobulin alone. Study-wide findings and caveats: The CD4+ T cell repertoires that were profiled in Susac syndrome showed no clonal expansion.

After extraction with the RNeasy kit, 0.5 to 1 ug of the RNA was reverse transcribed using random hexamers. A multiplex approach, immunoSEQ multiplex PCR, amplified TCR beta CDR3 across 54 Vbeta and 13 Jbeta. In TCRdb, the immunoSEQ multiplex PCR reads were re-called with MiXCR into one record per CDR3 protein. Among around 230,000 distinct CDR3 sequences listed, roughly 95% were seen once. This receptor was taken from a human donor with Susac syndrome. The chain links TRBV7-9 to TRBJ1-3; no clear D. Sequenced sample: CD4+ T cells from PBMCs. In DNA, the CDR3 is TGTGCCAGCAGCTCATGGGAGACGTCTGGAAACACCATATATTTT. Protein product: CASSSWETSGNTIYF.